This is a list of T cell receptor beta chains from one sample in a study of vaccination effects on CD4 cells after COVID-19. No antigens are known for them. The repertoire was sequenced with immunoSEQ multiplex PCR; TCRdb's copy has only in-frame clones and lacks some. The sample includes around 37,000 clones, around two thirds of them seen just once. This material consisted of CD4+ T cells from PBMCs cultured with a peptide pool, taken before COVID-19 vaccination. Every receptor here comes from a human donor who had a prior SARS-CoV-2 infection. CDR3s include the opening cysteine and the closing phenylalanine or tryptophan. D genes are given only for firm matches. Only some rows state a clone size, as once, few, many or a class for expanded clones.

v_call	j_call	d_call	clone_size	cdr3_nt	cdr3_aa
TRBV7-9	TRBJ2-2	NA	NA	TGTGCCAGCAGCTTAGATGGGGACGGGGAGCTGTTTTTT	CASSLDGDGELFF
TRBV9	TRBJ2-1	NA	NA	TGTGCCAGCAGCTACGTCAACGGGGGAGAGCAGTTCTTC	CASSYVNGGEQFF
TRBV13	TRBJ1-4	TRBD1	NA	TGTGCCAGCAGCTCCCGCAAACAGGGGACTAATGAAAAACTGTTTTTT	CASSSRKQGTNEKLFF
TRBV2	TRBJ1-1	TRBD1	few	TGTGCCAGCAATTTACAGGGGGCCACTGAAGCTTTCTTT	CASNLQGATEAFF
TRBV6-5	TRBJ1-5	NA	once	TGTGCCAGCAGTTACTCGAACAGGGTTGGCCAGCCCCAGCATTTT	CASSYSNRVGQPQHF
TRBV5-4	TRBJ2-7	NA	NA	TGTGCCAGCAGCTACGACAGCCTTTCCCCCTACGAGCAGTACTTC	CASSYDSLSPYEQYF
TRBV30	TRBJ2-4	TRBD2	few	TGTGCCTGGAGTATTAGCGGGGGGATTGACATTCAGTACTTC	CAWSISGGIDIQYF
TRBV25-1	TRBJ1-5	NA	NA	TGTGCCAGCAGTGAATTAGAGGGGTCGTGGAATCAGCCCCAGCATTTT	CASSELEGSWNQPQHF
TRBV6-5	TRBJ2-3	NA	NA	TGTGCCAGCAGGGCACCGGGGTTTGCAGATACGCAGTATTTT	CASRAPGFADTQYF
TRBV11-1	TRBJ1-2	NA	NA	TGTGCCAGCAGCTTAGAATGGCAGGGCGGCGGCTACACCTTC	CASSLEWQGGGYTF
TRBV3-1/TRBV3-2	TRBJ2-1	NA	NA	TGTGCCAGCAGCCAAGAGACCGGGGGAAGGGGGTACAATGAGCAGTTCTTC	CASSQETGGRGYNEQFF
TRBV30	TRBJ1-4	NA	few	TGTGCCCGTGGGCGAGGAAATGAAAAACTGTTTTTT	CARGRGNEKLFF
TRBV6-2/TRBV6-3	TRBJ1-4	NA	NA	TGTGCCAGCAGTTACAACGTCAACCGGCAGGAAAAACTGTTTTTT	CASSYNVNRQEKLFF
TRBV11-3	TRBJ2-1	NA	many	TGTGCCAGCAGCCAGGATGGAGGGCGAGGCAATGAGCAGTTCTTC	CASSQDGGRGNEQFF
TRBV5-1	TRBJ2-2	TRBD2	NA	TGCGCCAGCAGCTTGGTACTAGCGGGGAGGAACACCGGGGAGCTGTTTTTT	CASSLVLAGRNTGELFF
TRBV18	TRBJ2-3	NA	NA	TGTGCCAGCTCACCTCGCTCGCGCGAAGATACGCAGTATTTT	CASSPRSREDTQYF
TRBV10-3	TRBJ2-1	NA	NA	TGTGCCATCAGTGCTGGCAGCGGATTTAGCTCCTACAATGAGCAGTTCTTC	CAISAGSGFSSYNEQFF
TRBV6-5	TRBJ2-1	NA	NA	TGTGCCAGCCTTTGGGGGGGGACAGGCTACAATGAGCAGTTCTTC	CASLWGGTGYNEQFF
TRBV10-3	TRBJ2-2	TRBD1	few	TGTGCCACAAACAGGGGAGAAACCGGGGAGCTGTTTTTT	CATNRGETGELFF
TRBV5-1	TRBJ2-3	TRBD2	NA	TGCGCCAGCAGAAGGACTAGCAGGACAGATACGCAGTATTTT	CASRRTSRTDTQYF
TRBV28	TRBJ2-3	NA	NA	TGTGCCAGCAGTTTAGTGGATACGCAGTATTTT	CASSLVDTQYF
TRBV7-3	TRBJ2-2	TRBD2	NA	TGTGCCAGCAGCTTAACGGGACTAGCCTCGGGGGAGCTGTTTTTT	CASSLTGLASGELFF
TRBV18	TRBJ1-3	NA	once	TGTGCCAGCTCACCGCCGTCGGTGGGAAACACCATATATTTT	CASSPPSVGNTIYF
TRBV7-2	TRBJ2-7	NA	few	TGTGCCAGCAGCTTAGTTCCCTGGTTGTCTAGCTTGGACTTC	CASSLVPWLSSLDF
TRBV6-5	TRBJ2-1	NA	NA	TGTGCCAGCAGTTTTTCATTATGGGGATTCTACAATGAGCAGTTCTTC	CASSFSLWGFYNEQFF
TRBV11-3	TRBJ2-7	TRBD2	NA	TGTGCCAGCAGCCGCCCGGGAGGGAACTACGAGCAGTACTTC	CASSRPGGNYEQYF
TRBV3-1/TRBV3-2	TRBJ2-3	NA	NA	TGTGCCAGCAGCCAAACCTTTCGCACAGATACGCAGTATTTT	CASSQTFRTDTQYF
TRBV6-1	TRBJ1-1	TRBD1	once	TGTGCCAGCAGTGAATACAGGGGGGGGTCTGAAGCTTTCTTT	CASSEYRGGSEAFF